In this sample, the clone carrying this T cell receptor beta chain turned up many times. Its antigen is still unknown. This sample is drawn from a study of T-cell reconstitution after alpha-beta-depleted transplantation in children. Study-wide points: The high TCRbeta diversity at day 60 in some patients came from surviving recipient T cells and thymic progenitors. Newly made T cells mostly supplied T-cell counts and diversity one year after transplant. As was reported, about two months after transplant, alpha-beta T cells came from several hundred expanded graft clones.

Construction of the TCRbeta library involved unique molecular identifiers. TCRdb re-called the PCR reads through MiXCR, storing one row per CDR3 protein. The top ten clones hold around 10% of a sample with 330,000 or so distinct CDR3 sequences, about 7.3% of them seen once. The sample in question was peripheral blood, obtained 360 days after TCRalphabeta/CD19-depleted stem cell transplant. This sequence was found in a female patient aged 2-10 years who had a stem cell transplant for Fanconi anemia, so the T cells may come from the graft donor.

CDR3 bases: TGTGCCAGCAGTTACGGGGGGTCCTACGAGCAGTACTTC. Its translation: CASSYGGSYEQYF. The rearrangement joins TRBV28 to TRBJ2-7; 7 bases are a match to TRBD2. The length of the CDR3 is 13 residues. J gave up 1 base and V 4 bases, and 1 base lay outside the gene matches. The germline CDR1 and CDR2 sequences are MDHEN and SYDVKM.